One and the same sample provided the 14 T cell receptor beta chains below, sequenced in a study of blood T cells in healthy people across ages. A second PCR, run for about 7 to 11 cycles, used a sample-barcoded 5' primer plus a J-beta primer mix. TCRdb fed the 5' RACE reads into MiXCR, producing one record per CDR3 protein. This sample has hundreds of thousands of distinct CDR3 sequences, with 58% found just once. Material: blood. The receptors here all came from a man aged 30 to 45 in good health.

The chain links TRBV20-1 to TRBJ1-2, with 7 positions matching TRBD1. V shed 6 bases and J 2 bases; nucleotides not matched to a gene: 6. Germline CDR1 reads DFQATT; CDR2 reads SNEGSKA (reference sequence). CDR3 length: 13 residues. The CDR3 DNA reads as TGCAGTGCCCCCATGACAGGGAACTATGGCTACACCTTC. Translated, it gives CSAPMTGNYGYTF.

J is TRBJ2-7 and V is TRBV27; D may be TRBD1 (6 bases). The length of the CDR3 is 15 residues. V was shortened by 5 bases and J by 3 bases, with 17 bases between the two germline ends. Germline values: CDR1 MNHEY, CDR2 SMNVEV (reference sequence). The CDR3 DNA sequence: TGTGCCAGCAGTCCCGTTGGGGTAGGGGGCTACGAGCAGTACTTC. Amino acids: CASSPVGVGGYEQYF.

The chain combines TRBV6-5 with TRBJ1-1; D gene unclear. Germline lookup yields CDR1 MNHEY and CDR2 SVGAGI. The CDR3 is 16 residues long. V was cut by 0 bases and J by 0 bases, with 11 bases left in between. The CDR3: CASSYSPGPLNTEAFF. CDR3 bases: TGTGCCAGCAGTTACTCTCCAGGCCCTTTGAACACTGAAGCTTTCTTT.

The chain recombines TRBV18 with TRBJ2-3; no clear D gene. Looked up from germline, CDR1 is KGHSH and CDR2 is LQKENI. Between the trimmed V and J ends, which lost 4 bases and 4 bases, there was a span of 21 bases. This CDR3 is built from 17 residues. The CDR3 DNA follows: TGTGCCAGCTCACTAGACTCGTTCCCCTTACAAGCAGATACGCAGTATTTT. Amino acids: CASSLDSFPLQADTQYF.

The rearrangement uses TRBV12-5 and TRBJ1-1; 7 nucleotides match TRBD1. In germline, CDR1 is LGHNT, CDR2 FRNRAP. The CDR3 totals 14 residues. The V and J ends lost 4 bases and 1 base, in that order; junction bases with no gene match: 3. The CDR3 here is CASGSGGQNTEAFF. The DNA for the CDR3 is TGTGCTAGTGGTTCAGGGGGACAGAACACTGAAGCTTTCTTT.

In this sample, this clonotype turned up many times. This rearrangement joins TRBV4-2 to TRBJ1-2; no firm D call. CDR1 and CDR2 from the germline V gene are LGHNA and YNFKEQ. The CDR3 has 13 residues. Trimming took off 1 base at V and 7 bases at J, with 10 bases between the two ends. The DNA for the CDR3 is TGTGCCAGCAGCCAAGGGCTAAGAGGTGGCTACACCTTC. It codes for CASSQGLRGGYTF.

This sequence joins TRBV20-1 and TRBJ2-4, with 10 bases fitting TRBD1. The CDR3 totals 14 residues. CDR1 is DFQATT and CDR2 is SNEGSKA in the germline V gene (reference sequence). The J segment lost 9 bases and the V segment lost 4 bases, leaving 9 bases of the junction unmatched. The CDR3 coding sequence is TGCAGTGCTACGGCCGGGACAGGGGCGACCATTCAGTACTTC. It specifies CSATAGTGATIQYF.

J is TRBJ1-2 and V is TRBV20-1; TRBD1 is a possible D gene (5 bases). From germline, CDR1 is DFQATT and CDR2 SNEGSKA (reference sequence). CDR3 length equals 14 residues. The V gene lost 4 bases and the J gene lost 5 bases, with 17 bases spanning the gap. CDR3 sequence: CSATGGREEYGYTF. The DNA of the CDR3 is TGCAGTGCTACTGGGGGGAGGGAGGAATATGGCTACACCTTC.

This clonotype was seen a single time. V and J are TRBV7-2 and TRBJ2-5; D ambiguous. The J call may be wrong; the DNA end is better matched by TRBJ2-7. The CDR3 is made up of 13 amino acids. Germline loops: CDR1 SGHTA, CDR2 FQGNSA. The CDR3 region has the DNA TGTGCCAGCAGCTTAGAGGCAAGATACGAGCAGTACTTC. It is translated as CASSLEARYEQYF.

This clonotype was seen only once. This chain links TRBV6-5 with TRBJ2-5; tentatively, D is TRBD2 (6 bases). Trimming pared 2 bases from V and 11 bases from J, leaving 21 bases between. This CDR3 is 15 amino acids long. CDR1 is MNHEY and CDR2 is SVGAGI in the germline V gene. Here the CDR3 reads CASSYAGEVRNEQYF. The CDR3 DNA sequence: TGTGCCAGCAGTTACGCCGGGGAGGTTCGCAATGAGCAGTACTTC.

V and J are TRBV14 and TRBJ2-1; D ambiguous. Germline V gene lookup returns CDR1 SGHDN and CDR2 FVKESK. This CDR3 contains 17 residues. The V end was cut by 0 bases, the J end by 0 bases, with 12 bases between. The CDR3 nucleotides are TGTGCCAGCAGCCAAGATGTGGGGTACTCCTCCTACAATGAGCAGTTCTTC. Amino acid sequence: CASSQDVGYSSYNEQFF. Complete variable domain (other parts from reference TRBV14 and TRBJ2-1): EAGVTQFPSHSVIEKGQTVTLRCDPISGHDNLYWYRRVMGKEIKFLLHFVKESKQDESGMPNNRFLAERTGGTYSTLKVQPAELEDSGVYFCASSQDVGYSSYNEQFFGPGTRLTVL.

The rearrangement links TRBV7-2 to TRBJ2-1; 8 bases are a match to TRBD2. With 5 bases clipped from V and 9 bases from J, the junction kept 9 bases outside the gene matches. The CDR3 extends over 14 amino acids. Germline V gene sequence: CDR1 SGHTA, CDR2 FQGNSA. The CDR3 DNA reads as TGTGCCAGCAGCCCGGGACTAGGCTTTGGTGAGCAGTTCTTC. Protein product: CASSPGLGFGEQFF.

The chain links TRBV18 to TRBJ1-4; no clear D. Looked up from germline, CDR1 is KGHSH and CDR2 is LQKENI. The CDR3 is 14 amino acids. Trimming left V 1 base short and J 3 bases short, with 6 bases between. The CDR3 loop reads CASSPRAANEKLFF. The CDR3 nucleotides read TGTGCCAGCTCACCACGGGCAGCTAATGAAAAACTGTTTTTT.

Turning to this clonotype: Sequence at one end of the junction differs from germline and may be a read error. This chain uses TRBV5-1 with TRBJ2-7, with 9 bases identical to TRBD1. This CDR3 has 14 residues. CDR1 and CDR2 from the germline V gene are SGHRS and YFSETQ. The CDR3 here is CASSSTGGSYERYF. The CDR3 DNA follows: TGCGCCAGCAGCTCCACAGGGGGCTCCTACGAGCGGTACTTC.